Listed here are 3 T cell receptor beta chains from one sample, sequenced in a study of control samples from healthy donors and cancer patients. Sequenced by immunoSEQ multiplex PCR; TCRdb stores in-frame clones only, minus some. The repertoire consists of 78,000 or so clones, with over 75% occurring once and the leading ten covering under 7.5%. What was sequenced was blood. Receptors were obtained from a woman in her forties or fifties in good health.

J is TRBJ1-3 and V is TRBV7-2; D remains unclear. V was clipped by 0 bases and J by 0 bases, with 6 bases between them. CDR3 length: 15 residues. CDR1 and CDR2 from the germline V gene are SGHTA and FQGNSA. DNA for the CDR3: TGTGCCAGCAGCTTAGCGGATTTCTCTGGAAACACCATATATTTT. Translated, it gives CASSLADFSGNTIYF.

The chain employs TRBV5-4 and TRBJ2-3; the D is unclear. The CDR3 totals 14 residues. Per germline, CDR1 SGHNT and CDR2 YYREEE (reference sequence). Deletions cut 4 bases from V and 7 bases from J, with 16 bases between. The CDR3 spells CASSQRTLGNTQYF. CDR3 nucleotide sequence: TGTGCCAGCAGCCAAAGAACCCTGGGTAATACGCAGTATTTT.

The chain carries TRBV12-3 or TRBV12-4 and TRBJ1-2; D gene uncertain. This CDR3 has 11 amino acids. The V and J ends lost 10 bases and 6 bases respectively, with 12 bases between them. The CDR3 coding sequence is TGTGCCACCTCAACGGGGAATGGCTACACCTTC. Its protein product is CATSTGNGYTF.